This T cell receptor (beta chain) was obtained from a study of blood T cells in healthy people across ages. There are a few counts of this clonotype. V lost 6 bases and J 0 bases, leaving 12 bases between the germline ends. This CDR3 comprises 15 residues. The V gene's germline CDR1 is MNHEY and CDR2 SVGAGI. Next came a second PCR, run for roughly 6 to 11 cycles, which used a sample-barcoded 5' primer along with a J-beta primer mix. MiXCR was run by TCRdb on the 5' RACE reads, yielding one entry per CDR3 protein. The data contain roughly 1,000,000 distinct CDR3 sequences, almost 25% of them seen just once; the ten biggest clones take up less than 0.85%. The sample was also linked to a second study, of T cells of mothers and their children.

The sequenced sample consisted of blood. The chain joins TRBV6-5 to TRBJ1-3; D is unclear. The source is a girl aged 2 to 9 in good health. As DNA, the CDR3 is TGTGCCAGCAGCCCCGGGCAACGCTCTGGAAACACCATATATTTT. It encodes CASSPGQRSGNTIYF.